This T cell receptor (beta chain) was sequenced for a study of human T cells and chemical hapten exposure. Study-wide points: There were significantly more large CDR3 similarity clusters among expanded TCRs than among controls.

TCRdb re-derived calls from the RACE reads in MiXCR, one entry per CDR3 protein. The data contain 42,000 or so distinct CDR3 sequences, under 5% of them singletons. This clonotype was recorded at least ten times. Antigen unknown. Stated time point: patch test 1, 2 weeks after DPC sensitization. Treatment described: therapeutic diphenylcyclopropenone sensitization with weekly scalp DPC. The authors' total RNA extraction used unfractionated whole blood. The drawing of blood occurred before each patch test was applied. The source was whole blood, collected in connection with sensitization to the hapten diphenylcyclopropenone (DPC). The source is a man between 50 and 59 years old with alopecia areata. Some clones in this sample may be carry-over from other donors' samples.

CDR3 loop: CASSQDRQGAYEQYF. The DNA for the CDR3 is TGCGCCAGCAGCCAAGATAGACAGGGGGCCTACGAGCAGTACTTC. The chain is built from TRBV4-3 and TRBJ2-7; 9 nucleotides agree with TRBD1. The CDR3 has 15 amino acids. Losses at the gene ends were 0 bases for V and 2 bases for J; bases not matched to a gene: 2. The germline V gene encodes CDR1 LGHNA and CDR2 YSLEER.